Listed below are T cell receptor beta chains from one sample, sequenced in a study of blood T cell repertoires in COVID-19. TCRdb's copy holds only in-frame clones and misses some; the assay was immunoSEQ multiplex PCR. The repertoire has some 350,000 clones, about four fifths of them found once; the top ten carry 2.5% to 3%. The sample taken for sequencing was peripheral blood. The receptors derive from a man aged 25-40 years with active or convalescent COVID-19. The CDR3 runs from the conserved cysteine through the conserved F or W. The D gene is left open where the match is weak. A clone size is listed for some rows: how often the clone was seen (once, few, many), or a class if it is expanded.

TRBJ1-2 TRBD1 TRBV6-5 - CASSRQGRGGYTF TGTGCCAGCAGTAGACAGGGGCGGGGTGGCTACACCTTC
TRBJ2-7 - TRBV7-8 - CASSLSQNEQYF TGTGCCAGCAGCTTAAGCCAAAATGAGCAGTACTTC
TRBJ2-6 TRBD2 TRBV9 - CASSVVSGRSGANVLTF TGTGCCAGCAGCGTAGTCAGCGGGAGAAGTGGGGCCAACGTCCTGACTTTC
TRBJ1-1 - TRBV5-4 - CASSLTDNERTEAFF TGTGCCAGCAGCTTGACAGATAATGAAAGAACTGAAGCTTTCTTT
TRBJ2-6 - TRBV3-1/TRBV3-2 - CASSPLAAGSFRVLTF TGTGCCAGCAGCCCCCTGGCGGCAGGGTCTTTTCGCGTCCTGACTTTC
TRBJ2-7 - TRBV4-1 - CASSQDPGFEQYF TGCGCCAGCAGCCAAGATCCGGGGTTTGAGCAGTACTTC
TRBJ1-5 - TRBV5-5 - CASSLHINQNQPQHF TGTGCCAGCAGCTTACACATAAATCAGAATCAGCCCCAGCATTTT
TRBJ1-6 - TRBV11-2 - CASSSGRYNSPLHF TGTGCCAGCAGCTCGGGTCGATATAATTCACCCCTCCACTTT
TRBJ1-2 TRBD1 TRBV10-3 - CAIRGQENYGYTF TGTGCCATCAGGGGACAGGAGAACTATGGCTACACCTTC
TRBJ2-5 - TRBV18 - CASSPQSIQETQYF TGTGCCAGCTCACCACAGAGTATTCAAGAGACCCAGTACTTC
TRBJ1-2 - TRBV20-1 - CSAPGAGGYTF TGCAGTGCCCCCGGGGCGGGAGGCTACACCTTC
TRBJ2-3 TRBD2 TRBV11-3 - CASSSLLAGDTDTQYF TGTGCCAGCAGCTCCCTACTAGCGGGGGACACAGATACGCAGTATTTT
TRBJ2-7 TRBD2 TRBV6-6 - CASSRLAGVIEQYF TGTGCCAGCAGCAGACTAGCGGGAGTGATAGAGCAGTACTTC
TRBJ2-7 - TRBV9 - CASSVEDRREQYF TGTGCCAGCAGCGTAGAAGACCGGAGGGAGCAGTACTTC
TRBJ2-1 TRBD2 TRBV11-3 - CASSPRTSGYNEQFF TGTGCCAGCAGCCCACGGACTAGCGGGTACAATGAGCAGTTCTTC
TRBJ2-3 - TRBV24-1 once CATSDLQGTQYF TGTGCCACCAGTGATCTGCAGGGTACGCAGTATTTT
TRBJ1-1 - TRBV14 - CASSRDWGAEAFF TGTGCCAGCAGCCGGGATTGGGGGGCTGAAGCTTTCTTT
TRBJ2-7 - TRBV5-1 once CASSLAAGSSYEQYF TGCGCCAGCAGCTTGGCGGCGGGGAGCTCCTACGAGCAGTACTTC
TRBJ2-2 TRBD1 TRBV5-8 - CASSLYSGGYTGELFF TGTGCCAGCAGCTTATACTCAGGGGGATACACCGGGGAGCTGTTTTTT
TRBJ2-1 - TRBV7-2 - CASRLSRGQFF TGTGCCAGCAGATTATCTAGGGGGCAGTTCTTC
TRBJ2-5 - TRBV6-5 - CASSYGKSGETQYF TGTGCCAGCAGTTACGGCAAGTCAGGGGAGACCCAGTACTTC
TRBJ1-5 - TRBV7-2 - CASSLGIQGPQHF TGTGCCAGCAGCTTAGGAATTCAGGGGCCCCAGCATTTT
TRBJ2-7 - TRBV28 - CASSPAGTSSYEQYF TGTGCCAGCAGCCCCGCCGGGACATCCTCCTACGAGCAGTACTTC
TRBJ2-5 - TRBV24-1 once CATSDLGGPDQETQYF TGTGCCACCAGTGATTTAGGGGGACCCGACCAAGAGACCCAGTACTTC
TRBJ2-2 TRBD2 TRBV6-2/TRBV6-3 - CASSFLAVTGELFF TGTGCCAGCAGTTTTCTAGCGGTCACCGGGGAGCTGTTTTTT
TRBJ2-7 - TRBV20-1 - CSASYEREQYF TGCAGTGCTAGTTACGAGCGGGAGCAGTACTTC
TRBJ2-1 TRBD2 TRBV5-1 - CASTTSGALNEQFF TGCGCCAGCACCACTAGCGGGGCCCTCAATGAGCAGTTCTTC
TRBJ2-2 TRBD2 TRBV9 - CASSVRVGGLATGELFF TGTGCCAGCAGCGTAAGGGTGGGAGGACTAGCGACCGGGGAGCTGTTTTTT
TRBJ1-6 TRBD1 TRBV11-2 - CASSLTDRDSPLHF TGTGCCAGCAGCTTAACGGACAGGGATTCACCCCTCCACTTT
TRBJ2-1 TRBD2 TRBV30 - CAWGEGNEQFF TGTGCCTGGGGGGAGGGAAATGAGCAGTTCTTC
TRBJ1-3 TRBD1 TRBV30 - CAWRSGGAEGNTIYF TGTGCCTGGAGATCAGGGGGCGCAGAAGGAAACACCATATATTTT
TRBJ2-1 - TRBV5-4 - CASSSLTGPEQFF TGTGCCAGCAGCTCACTAACAGGGCCTGAGCAGTTCTTC
TRBJ2-1 - TRBV4-1 - CASSPHTYNEQFF TGCGCCAGCAGCCCCCACACCTACAATGAGCAGTTCTTC
TRBJ1-5 TRBD1 TRBV19 - CASSPTGYNQPQHF TGTGCCAGTAGCCCGACAGGGTACAATCAGCCCCAGCATTTT
TRBJ2-3 - TRBV5-6 - CASSLSGTDTQYF TGTGCCAGCAGCTTGTCCGGCACAGATACGCAGTATTTT
TRBJ1-2 TRBD1 TRBV18 - CASSPGDRINYGYTF TGTGCCAGCTCACCGGGGGACAGGATCAACTATGGCTACACCTTC
TRBJ1-4 - TRBV7-3 - CASSLEGKLFF TGTGCCAGCAGCTTGGAGGGGAAACTGTTTTTT
TRBJ1-2 - TRBV11-2 - CASRPISNYGYTF TGTGCCAGCAGGCCTATATCTAACTATGGCTACACCTTC
TRBJ1-1 TRBD1 TRBV14 few CASSPFRQGAEAFF TGTGCCAGCAGTCCATTTAGACAGGGCGCCGAAGCTTTCTTT
TRBJ1-1 - TRBV30 - CAWSPLNTEAFF TGTGCCTGGAGCCCGTTGAACACTGAAGCTTTCTTT
TRBJ2-1 TRBD2 TRBV5-8 few CASSKELAYNEQFF TGTGCCAGCAGCAAGGAACTAGCGTACAATGAGCAGTTCTTC
TRBJ1-2 - TRBV18 few CASSPNGFADPLYGYTF TGTGCCAGCTCACCTAACGGGTTTGCGGATCCACTCTATGGCTACACCTTC
TRBJ2-7 TRBD1 TRBV7-2 - CASSSQGQGAYEQYF TGTGCCAGCAGCTCACAGGGGCAGGGGGCCTACGAGCAGTACTTC
TRBJ2-1 TRBD2 TRBV27 - CASSLEMGLAIGEQFF TGTGCCAGCAGTTTAGAGATGGGACTAGCAATCGGTGAGCAGTTCTTC
TRBJ2-5 - TRBV7-2 once CASSLEMGAGLETQYF TGTGCCAGCAGCTTAGAGATGGGTGCGGGACTAGAGACCCAGTACTTC
TRBJ2-5 TRBD2 TRBV7-8 few CASSPSLVYLTREIAGAYPETQYF TGTGCCAGCAGCCCGAGCTTAGTTTACCTAACCAGGGAGATAGCGGGAGCCTATCCTGAGACCCAGTACTTC
TRBJ2-7 - TRBV14 - CASSQIPGRRRGHRQYF TGTGCCAGCAGCCAGATACCGGGACGGCGGAGGGGGCATCGGCAGTACTTC
TRBJ2-3 TRBD2 TRBV19 - CASSTHNGGLATQYF TGTGCCAGTAGTACCCATAACGGGGGGTTGGCTACGCAGTATTTT